A single sample is the source of the 32 T cell receptor beta chains below, sequenced in a study of shared clonotypes between healthy human individuals. Sequencing was performed with immunoSEQ multiplex PCR; in TCRdb, only in-frame clones are kept and a portion is missing. The table includes some 2.4 million clones, 93% detected once. Sequencing was performed on naive CD4+ T cells from PBMCs. Subset of the sample: CD45RA+ positively selected. Source of these receptors: a man in his late teens or twenties in good health. Some clones in this sample may be carry-over from other donors' samples.

This chain connects TRBV5-4 to TRBJ1-1, with a weak D call TRBD1 (5 bases). The ends were cut back, 0 bases at V and 5 bases at J, with 11 bases in the middle. Per the germline V gene, CDR1 is SGHNT and CDR2 is YYREEE (reference sequence). This CDR3 is 14 amino acids long. The CDR3 region is CASSLGGARTEAFF. The CDR3, as DNA: TGTGCCAGCAGCTTGGGGGGCGCGAGGACTGAAGCTTTCTTT.

This clone was picked up one time. This rearrangement joins TRBV11-3 to TRBJ2-5; D perhaps matches TRBD1 (5 bases). Trimming cost V 3 bases and J 4 bases, with 12 bases left between them. The CDR3 runs 14 residues. Looked up from germline, CDR1 is SGHNT and CDR2 is YENEEA. The CDR3 bases are TGTGCCAGCAGCTTTAATAGGGGTGGAGAGACCCAGTACTTC. This gives the protein CASSFNRGGETQYF.

The chain has TRBV5-1 and TRBJ2-1, with D maybe TRBD1 (5 bases). V was shortened by 1 base and J by 4 bases, with 12 bases between the two germline ends. Germline loops: CDR1 SGHRS, CDR2 YFSETQ. The CDR3 extends over 15 amino acids. In DNA, the CDR3 is TGCGCCAGCAGCTTGTGGTCAGGGTCGTACAATGAGCAGTTCTTC. The encoded protein is CASSLWSGSYNEQFF. The variable domain in full, with the rest retrieved from reference TRBV5-1 and TRBJ2-1, is KAGVTQTPRYLIKTRGQQVTLSCSPISGHRSVSWYQQTPGQGLQFLFEYFSETQRNKGNFPGRFSGRQFSNSRSEMNVSTLELGDSALYLCASSLWSGSYNEQFFGPGTRLTVL.

The V gene is TRBV10-3, the J gene TRBJ2-3; D is unclear. Trimming took 9 bases from V and 4 from J, leaving 11 bases between them. Per germline, CDR1 ENHRY and CDR2 SYGVKD. The CDR3 has 12 residues. CDR3 sequence: CAISPVADTQYF. In DNA form, the CDR3 reads TGTGCCATTTCCCCGGTTGCAGATACGCAGTATTTT.

This clone was detected once. Other DNA sequences in the sample encode the same CDR3. The chain's CDR3 is CASSLGLAGVREQYF. The CDR3 nucleotides are TGCGCCAGCAGCTTGGGCCTAGCGGGAGTTCGGGAGCAGTACTTC. The gene calls are TRBV5-1 and TRBJ2-7, with 10 bases aligning to TRBD2. Germline V CDR1 and CDR2: SGHRS, YFSETQ. J was trimmed by 7 bases and V by 0 bases; bases with no gene match: 7. The CDR3 has 15 amino acids.

The rearrangement joins TRBV30 to TRBJ2-5, with D perhaps matching TRBD2 (6 bases). Germline lookup yields CDR1 GTSNPN and CDR2 SVGIG (reference sequence). V was trimmed by 3 bases and J by 9 bases, leaving 26 bases between them. This CDR3 comprises 16 residues. As DNA, the CDR3 is TGTGCCTGGAGAGGGCCCCGGGACTTAAACAAGAGACCCCAGTACTTC. Encoded protein: CAWRGPRDLNKRPQYF.

V usage is TRBV27 and J usage is TRBJ1-5, with TRBD1 matching 7 bases. V lost 6 bases to trimming and J lost 0 bases; unmatched junction nucleotides: 5. The CDR3 spans 15 residues. Germline V CDR1 and CDR2: MNHEY, SMNVEV (reference sequence). The CDR3 DNA is TGTGCCAGCAGGGACGGGACAGCTAGCAATCAGCCCCAGCATTTT. Translation: CASRDGTASNQPQHF.

Only one count was recorded for this clone. The CDR3, as DNA: TGTGCCAGCAGGACAGGGCTCGTTGACGAGCAGTACTTC. It encodes CASRTGLVDEQYF. The chain recombines TRBV6-4 with TRBJ2-7, with 7 positions matching TRBD1. Germline V gene data show CDR1 as MRHNA and CDR2 as SNTAGT. CDR3 size: 13 residues. V gave up 6 bases and J gave up 5 bases; unmatched junction bases: 7.

The V gene is TRBV9, the J gene TRBJ1-3; 8 positions agree with TRBD1. Trimming cost V 0 bases and J 4 bases; bases outside gene matches: 3. The germline gives CDR1 SGDLS, CDR2 YYNGEE. This CDR3 contains 15 residues. The CDR3 DNA is TGTGCCAGCAGCGTAGGACAGGGGCTCGGAAACACCATATATTTT. It yields the protein CASSVGQGLGNTIYF.

This chain connects TRBV28 to TRBJ2-1, with TRBD2 as a possible D gene (6 bases). Germline values: CDR1 MDHEN, CDR2 SYDVKM. This CDR3 spans 14 amino acids. V was clipped by 3 bases and J by 8 bases, with 14 bases between them. In nucleotides, the CDR3 is TGTGCCAGCAGTTTTCGGGGGAGTGGTCATGAGCAGTTCTTC. This codes for CASSFRGSGHEQFF.

The chain links TRBV6-5 to TRBJ1-5; possibly TRBD1 for D (5 bases). The V and J ends lost 8 bases and 5 bases respectively, with 13 bases between them. Per the germline V gene, CDR1 is MNHEY and CDR2 is SVGAGI. The CDR3 is 13 residues long. The DNA for the CDR3 is TGTGCCAGCCGGGTCGGGACCGATCAGCCCCAGCATTTT. This translates into CASRVGTDQPQHF.

In its sample, this clone was seen once. V gene TRBV15 combines with J gene TRBJ1-5; the D gene is possibly TRBD1 (5 bases). This CDR3 comprises 16 residues. Germline-derived CDR1 and CDR2 are LNHNV and YYDKDF (reference sequence). The germline V and J ends were trimmed by 0 bases and 4 bases, with 13 bases remaining between them. CDR3 nucleotide sequence: TGTGCCACCAGCAGAGATAGGATGTCAGGGAATCAGCCCCAGCATTTT. Its protein product is CATSRDRMSGNQPQHF.

The table lists this clone with a count of one. This chain uses TRBV5-1 with TRBJ1-3; D gene uncertain. Germline-derived CDR1 and CDR2 are SGHRS and YFSETQ. The ends were cut back, 4 bases at V and 2 bases at J, with 13 bases in the middle. The CDR3 loop spans 15 amino acids. CDR3 residues: CASSPPLGTGNTIYF. The DNA of the CDR3 is TGCGCCAGCAGCCCACCACTCGGGACTGGAAACACCATATATTTT.

This rearrangement joins TRBV11-2 to TRBJ2-3; 13 bases line up with TRBD2. The CDR3 is 20 amino acids. From germline, CDR1 is SGHAT and CDR2 FQNNGV. V was clipped by 0 bases and J by 2 bases; unmatched bases: 11. CDR3 sequence reads: CASSLDSGTSGRADTDTQYF. The CDR3 DNA is TGTGCCAGCAGCTTAGATTCGGGAACTAGCGGGAGGGCCGACACAGATACGCAGTATTTT.

This clone has a handful of counts. Distinct nucleotide sequences in the sample also encode this CDR3. The chain combines TRBV28 with TRBJ1-2; D remains unclear. From germline, CDR1 is MDHEN and CDR2 SYDVKM. CDR3 size: 12 residues. V was pared by 3 bases and J by 4 bases, with 6 bases between. Written as DNA, the CDR3 is TGTGCCAGCAGTTTGCGGGGCTATGGCTACACCTTC. Amino acid sequence: CASSLRGYGYTF.

The chain links TRBV5-1 to TRBJ1-1, with a weak D call TRBD1 (6 bases). The V end was cut by 7 bases, the J end by 0 bases, with 7 bases between. The CDR3 is 12 amino acids. Germline CDR1 is SGHRS and CDR2 is YFSETQ. The CDR3 sequence: CASGQLNTEAFF. The CDR3 DNA sequence: TGCGCCAGCGGACAGTTGAACACTGAAGCTTTCTTT. The full variable domain, rest sourced from reference TRBV5-1 and TRBJ1-1, is KAGVTQTPRYLIKTRGQQVTLSCSPISGHRSVSWYQQTPGQGLQFLFEYFSETQRNKGNFPGRFSGRQFSNSRSEMNVSTLELGDSALYLCASGQLNTEAFFGQGTRLTVV.

The chain links TRBV7-8 to TRBJ2-3, with D tentatively TRBD2 (6 bases). The length of the CDR3 is 14 residues. Germline V gene data show CDR1 as SGHVS and CDR2 as FQNEAQ. V lost 4 bases to trimming and J lost 6 bases, with 14 bases between them. CDR3 coding DNA: TGTGCCAGCAGCTCGAAGGGACTGATTGATACGCAGTATTTT. Translating gives CASSSKGLIDTQYF.

The V call is TRBV9, the J call TRBJ2-1; D is perhaps TRBD2 (6 bases). Trimming took 3 bases from V and 5 from J, leaving 18 bases between them. Germline values: CDR1 SGDLS, CDR2 YYNGEE. CDR3 length: 16 amino acids. The CDR3 sequence: CASSDDSAGGDNEQFF. The CDR3 coding sequence is TGTGCCAGCAGCGATGACTCTGCGGGCGGGGACAATGAGCAGTTCTTC.

The V and J genes are TRBV6-5 and TRBJ2-4; 9 nucleotides align to TRBD2. Germline V CDR1 and CDR2: MNHEY, SVGAGI. The CDR3 length is 14 residues. The J segment lost 5 bases and the V segment lost 1 base, leaving 0 bases of the junction unmatched. CDR3 sequence reads: CASSYLAGENIQYF. CDR3 nucleotides: TGTGCCAGCAGTTACTTAGCGGGAGAAAACATTCAGTACTTC.

V usage is TRBV19 and J usage is TRBJ1-5; TRBD1 might be the D (5 bases). Trimming shortened V by 7 bases and J by 2 bases, and 18 bases separated the two germline ends. The CDR3 loop spans 16 amino acids. CDR1 and CDR2 (germline): LNHDA, SQIVND (reference sequence). CDR3 residues: CASKSRDSGGNQPQHF. In DNA form, the CDR3 reads TGTGCCAGTAAGTCCCGGGACTCGGGGGGCAATCAGCCCCAGCATTTT.

This chain uses TRBV7-3 with TRBJ2-2; possibly TRBD2 for D (6 bases). V shed 1 base and J shed 0 bases, with 9 bases lying between them. CDR3 length equals 16 residues. The germline V gene encodes CDR1 SGHTA and CDR2 FQGTGA. The CDR3 DNA reads as TGTGCCAGCAGCTTAAGTGGCGGGGCGAACACCGGGGAGCTGTTTTTT. Translating gives CASSLSGGANTGELFF.

V gene TRBV5-1 combines with J gene TRBJ2-1, with 9 bases aligning to TRBD2. The trim removed 1 base at V and 6 bases at J, leaving 5 bases unmatched. Per germline, CDR1 SGHRS and CDR2 YFSETQ. The CDR3 is made up of 15 amino acids. CDR3 residues: CASSLISGRSNEQFF. The CDR3 nucleotides read TGCGCCAGCAGCTTGATTAGCGGGAGATCCAATGAGCAGTTCTTC.

This clone was recorded once. The chain combines TRBV12-5 with TRBJ1-1; D is unclear. This CDR3 region has 12 residues. Looked up from germline, CDR1 is LGHNT and CDR2 is FRNRAP. Trimming removed 2 bases from V and 12 bases from J, with 13 bases in between. The CDR3 nucleotides are TGTGCTAGTGGTTTGTCCAACGCGTCTCCTTTCTTT. Amino acids: CASGLSNASPFF.

The chain employs TRBV6-6 and TRBJ1-4; D is perhaps TRBD1 (6 bases). CDR3 length: 15 amino acids. The V gene's germline CDR1 is MNHNY and CDR2 SVGAGI (reference sequence). With 5 bases removed from V and 10 bases from J, the gap between germline ends came to 20 bases. CDR3: CASSPSGGVKGKLFF. In DNA form, the CDR3 reads TGTGCCAGCAGTCCCTCGGGGGGCGTGAAGGGAAAACTGTTTTTT.

The V call is TRBV6-5, the J call TRBJ2-5; 9 nucleotides match TRBD2. Losses at the gene ends were 7 bases for V and 7 bases for J; bases not matched to a gene: 13. This CDR3 is built from 15 residues. CDR1 MNHEY and CDR2 SVGAGI come from the germline V gene. CDR3 amino acids: CASTTQSSGAWTQYF. The CDR3 DNA reads TGTGCCAGCACCACCCAGTCTAGCGGGGCTTGGACCCAGTACTTC.

CDR3 in amino acids: CASSLGVRGEVTRDTQYF. Here the CDR3 DNA reads TGTGCCAGCAGCTTAGGTGTGAGGGGGGAGGTTACGAGGGATACGCAGTATTTT. The chain is built from TRBV11-2 and TRBJ2-3; D may be TRBD1 or TRBD2 (6 bases each). The V gene's germline CDR1 is SGHAT and CDR2 FQNNGV. The germline V and J ends were trimmed by 1 base and 6 bases, with 23 bases remaining between them. The CDR3 covers 18 residues.

This sequence joins TRBV9 and TRBJ2-1; 13 positions match TRBD2. Germline V gives CDR1 SGDLS, CDR2 YYNGEE. The CDR3 totals 16 residues. J was trimmed by 4 bases and V by 3 bases; bases with no gene match: 4. CDR3 DNA sequence: TGTGCCAGCAGCGCCACTAGCGGGAGGGGATACAATGAGCAGTTCTTC. Translated, it gives CASSATSGRGYNEQFF.

V usage is TRBV13 and J usage is TRBJ2-7; the match to TRBD2 covers 9 bases. Unmatched junction bases numbered 18, after V lost 0 bases and J lost 12 bases. This CDR3 has 17 residues. From germline, CDR1 is PRHDT and CDR2 FYEKMQ (reference sequence). This chain's CDR3 is CASSLGISPGLANPMYF. In DNA form, the CDR3 reads TGTGCCAGCAGCTTAGGGATTTCGCCGGGACTAGCTAACCCTATGTACTTC. Full variable domain (missing parts from reference TRBV13 and TRBJ2-7): AAGVIQSPRHLIKEKRETATLKCYPIPRHDTVYWYQQGPGQDPQFLISFYEKMQSDKGSIPDRFSAQQFSDYHSELNMSSLELGDSALYFCASSLGISPGLANPMYFGPGTRLTVT.

The J gene is TRBJ2-7, the V gene TRBV5-1; no clear D gene. The CDR3 is 14 residues long. CDR1 and CDR2 from the germline V gene are SGHRS and YFSETQ. With 1 base removed from V and 2 bases from J, the gap between germline ends came to 10 bases. Written as DNA, the CDR3 is TGCGCCAGCAGCTTGCTGACACATACCTACGAGCAGTACTTC. Its translation: CASSLLTHTYEQYF.

CDR3 protein: CASSPLNGPNQPQHF. CDR3 coding DNA: TGTGCCAGCAGCCCCTTGAATGGGCCGAATCAGCCCCAGCATTTT. The V call is TRBV7-9, the J call TRBJ1-5; no clear D. The CDR3 spans 15 residues. Looked up from germline, CDR1 is SEHNR and CDR2 is FQNEAQ (reference sequence). The V and J ends lost 5 bases and 4 bases respectively, with 15 bases between them.

The rearrangement uses TRBV30 and TRBJ1-2; 7 bases agree with TRBD1. CDR1 is GTSNPN and CDR2 is SVGIG in the germline V gene (reference sequence). The CDR3 covers 13 residues. The ends lost 8 bases at V and 0 bases at J; junction bases unmatched: 6. The CDR3 sequence: CATNRGTNYGYTF. CDR3 DNA sequence: TGTGCCACGAACAGGGGCACTAACTATGGCTACACCTTC.

This chain joins TRBV28 and TRBJ2-5; TRBD1 agrees at 8 bases. The CDR3 sequence is 14 residues long. Per germline, CDR1 MDHEN and CDR2 SYDVKM. Trimming took 2 bases from V and 5 from J; bases not matched to a gene: 4. CDR3 residues: CASSLAYRGETQYF. In nucleotides, the CDR3 is TGTGCCAGCAGTTTAGCTTACAGGGGGGAGACCCAGTACTTC.